This T cell receptor (beta chain) was recorded in a study of T cell responses to AZD1222 COVID-19 vaccine. Findings of the study overall: Donors in the cohort were predominantly white British and more often female, and clonal diversity was possibly underestimated. Targets within unmutated variant regions were reportedly found for nearly half of spike-specific TCRs. CD4 TCRs associated with vaccination spanned spike, dominating at 160-218 and 743-854. Repertoires in all cases were sampled only once the peak T cell response had passed.

V lost 4 bases and J lost 2, with 9 bases in between. The germline V gene encodes CDR1 MNHEY and CDR2 SVGAGI. The CDR3 runs to 13 residues. With regard to this clone: Its antigen is not identified.

Libraries were prepared by immunoSEQ multiplex PCR; TCRdb keeps only in-frame clonotypes and omits some of them. The sample has tens of thousands of clones; 75% to 90% are singletons. This TCR came from an adult who received the AZD1222 COVID-19 vaccine. The V call is TRBV6-5, the J call TRBJ2-7; D uncertain. The starting material was peripheral blood, obtained 28 days after the second AZD1222 dose. Here the CDR3 reads CASSSTYAYEQYF. The DNA of the CDR3 is TGTGCCAGCAGTTCGACATACGCCTACGAGCAGTACTTC.